The rows below give T cell receptor beta chains drawn from one sample of a study of blood T cells in healthy people across ages. One entry per CDR3 protein, called by TCRdb with MiXCR from the 5' RACE reads. The table lists about 1.8 million distinct CDR3 sequences, roughly 50% of them singletons. What was sequenced was blood. The receptors shown here come from a woman in her thirties or forties in good health. Each CDR3 is given with its conserved first and last residue. The order of the fields is V gene, J gene, D gene, clone size, CDR3 DNA, CDR3 protein. The D gene is left open where the match is weak. Clone sizes are given selectively: once, few, many, or a class where the clone is expanded.

TRBV28	TRBJ2-7	.	.	TGTGCCAGCAGTTTATTGTCGTTTGCCTACGAGCAGTACTTC	CASSLLSFAYEQYF
TRBV3-1	TRBJ2-7	.	.	TGTGCCAGCAGCAGTCACGCGGCCAGCTCCTACAATGAGCAGTACTTC	CASSSHAASSYNEQYF
TRBV20-1	TRBJ2-1	TRBD2	few	TGCAGTGCTAGAAAGGGGACTAGCGGGAGTTTGGGGAATGAGCAGTTCTTC	CSARKGTSGSLGNEQFF
TRBV20-1	TRBJ2-1	TRBD2	.	TGCAGCCTTGTCCGGGGGGGCCAGAAAAATGAGCAGTTCTTC	CSLVRGGQKNEQFF
TRBV9	TRBJ2-5	.	many	TGTGCCAGCAGTAGAGGGGGGGGTGAAGAGACCCAGTACTTC	CASSRGGGEETQYF
TRBV29-1	TRBJ2-5	.	many	TGCAGCGTTGATCAGGGAGAGACCCAGTACTTC	CSVDQGETQYF
TRBV12-3/TRBV12-4	TRBJ2-3	TRBD2	.	TGTGCCAGCACTTGGACTAGCGGGGGGATAGATACGCAGTATTTT	CASTWTSGGIDTQYF
TRBV20-1	TRBJ2-5	TRBD2	.	TGCAGTGCGAAGACTAGCGGGGTTGAAGAGACCCAGTACTTC	CSAKTSGVEETQYF
TRBV7-9	TRBJ2-3	TRBD2	.	TGTGCCACTAGCGGGGGCCCTATGGGGGATACGCGGTATTTT	CATSGGPMGDTRYF
TRBV27	TRBJ2-5	TRBD2	.	TGTGCCAGCAGTCCGTTGCAACCGGGACTAGCGGAGACCCAGTACTTC	CASSPLQPGLAETQYF
TRBV7-9	TRBJ2-6	TRBD1	.	TGTGCCAGCAGCGAAAAGACAGGGGGAACCTCTGGGGCCAACGTCCTGACTTTC	CASSEKTGGTSGANVLTF
TRBV12-3/TRBV12-4	TRBJ2-7	TRBD2	.	TGTGCCAGCAGTCGCGGGGGGCACAATGAGCAGTACTTC	CASSRGGHNEQYF
TRBV24-1	TRBJ2-5	.	.	TGTGCCACCAGTGACCCCCACCCGGATCAAGAGACCCAGTACTTC	CATSDPHPDQETQYF
TRBV12-3/TRBV12-4	TRBJ2-1	.	.	TGTGCCAGCAATGTCGTGCCGGCAAATGAGCAGTTCTTC	CASNVVPANEQFF
TRBV6-5	TRBJ1-2	.	few	TGTGCCAGCAGTTATGGAGGACAGAAAAACTATGGCTACACCTTC	CASSYGGQKNYGYTF
TRBV20-1	TRBJ2-1	.	.	TGCAGTGCTAGAGATCGAGCGGAGGCCTACAATGAGCAGTTCTTC	CSARDRAEAYNEQFF
TRBV5-1	TRBJ2-1	TRBD1	few	TGCGCCAGCAGTTACCGGGACAGGGAACACAATGAGCAGTTCTTC	CASSYRDREHNEQFF
TRBV9	TRBJ2-6	TRBD1	few	TGTGCCAGCAGCCTGACAGGGGGCTTTGAATCTGGGGCCAACGTCCTGACTTTC	CASSLTGGFESGANVLTF
TRBV20-1	TRBJ2-5	.	.	TGCAGTGCCCCAATGCCTACCCCGGGGGAGACCCAGTACTTC	CSAPMPTPGETQYF
TRBV7-7	TRBJ2-5	.	.	TGTGCTAGCAGCTTAAAGGGAAGTTGGCACGAGACCCAGTACTTC	CASSLKGSWHETQYF
TRBV4-1	TRBJ2-3	.	.	TGCGCCAGCAGCCATGCTGGGGAGGATACGCAGTATTTT	CASSHAGEDTQYF
TRBV6-2/TRBV6-3	TRBJ2-5	.	few	TGTGCCAGCAGTGCCGAGGGGGTTTTGGAGACCCAGTACTTC	CASSAEGVLETQYF